The rows below give T cell receptor beta chains drawn from one sample of a study of T cells in Graves' hyperthyroidism and ophthalmopathy. TCRdb reanalysed the multiplex PCR reads using MiXCR and keeps one entry per CDR3 protein. The sample shows roughly 500,000 distinct CDR3 sequences, about 16% of them seen only once. Input material: blood. These receptors all come from a woman in her 30s with Graves' ophthalmopathy. Each CDR3 is given with its conserved first and last residue. Fields, in order: J gene, clone size, D gene, V gene, CDR3 protein, CDR3 DNA. D genes are given only for firm matches. Part of the rows lack a size; the others show once, few, many or a class for expanded clones.

j_gene: TRBJ2-5; abundance: once; d_gene: NA; v_gene: TRBV5-6; CDR3aa: CASSITAREYF; CDR3nt: TGTGCCAGCAGCATCACGGCGCGGGAGTACTTC
j_gene: TRBJ2-1; abundance: few; d_gene: NA; v_gene: TRBV25-1; CDR3aa: CASSALRNEQFF; CDR3nt: TGTGCCAGCAGTGCCCTTCGCAATGAGCAGTTCTTC
j_gene: TRBJ2-5; abundance: NA; d_gene: TRBD2; v_gene: TRBV15; CDR3aa: CATSRDHGLAGRKETQYF; CDR3nt: TGTGCCACCAGCAGAGATCATGGACTAGCGGGAAGGAAAGAGACCCAGTACTTC
j_gene: TRBJ2-5; abundance: few; d_gene: TRBD1; v_gene: TRBV9; CDR3aa: CASSGQGHRETQYF; CDR3nt: TGTGCCAGCAGCGGACAGGGACATCGCGAGACCCAGTACTTC
j_gene: TRBJ2-7; abundance: many; d_gene: NA; v_gene: TRBV6-2/TRBV6-3; CDR3aa: CASSLPSGTTHYEQYF; CDR3nt: TGTGCCAGCAGTCTACCTTCCGGGACGACACACTACGAGCAGTACTTC
j_gene: TRBJ2-1; abundance: many; d_gene: NA; v_gene: TRBV11-2; CDR3aa: CASSLPGELKNEQFF; CDR3nt: TGTGCCAGCAGCTTACCTGGGGAGCTCAAAAATGAGCAGTTCTTC
j_gene: TRBJ1-5; abundance: few; d_gene: NA; v_gene: TRBV28; CDR3aa: CASSLGQPRHF; CDR3nt: TGTGCCAGCAGTTTAGGCCAGCCCCGGCATTTT
j_gene: TRBJ2-7; abundance: few; d_gene: NA; v_gene: TRBV28; CDR3aa: CASSFAEPYEQYF; CDR3nt: TGTGCCAGCAGTTTCGCAGAGCCCTACGAGCAGTACTTC
j_gene: TRBJ2-1; abundance: once; d_gene: NA; v_gene: TRBV29-1; CDR3aa: CSVVHVPRGGQFF; CDR3nt: TGCAGCGTTGTACACGTTCCTCGTGGTGGGCAGTTCTTC
j_gene: TRBJ2-1; abundance: few; d_gene: NA; v_gene: TRBV4-3; CDR3aa: CASSPPRGNEQFF; CDR3nt: TGCGCCAGCAGCCCTCCCCGGGGCAATGAGCAGTTCTTC
j_gene: TRBJ1-2; abundance: NA; d_gene: TRBD1; v_gene: TRBV7-9; CDR3aa: CASSFSSLGQGKNYGYTF; CDR3nt: TGTGCCAGCAGCTTCAGCTCCCTAGGACAGGGGAAGAACTATGGCTACACCTTC
j_gene: TRBJ2-3; abundance: few; d_gene: NA; v_gene: TRBV20-1; CDR3aa: CSARSGSSTDTQYF; CDR3nt: TGCAGTGCTAGGAGCGGATCTAGCACAGATACGCAGTATTTT
j_gene: TRBJ1-1; abundance: many; d_gene: NA; v_gene: TRBV7-2; CDR3aa: CASSLVGESTEAFF; CDR3nt: TGTGCCAGCAGCTTAGTCGGGGAATCCACTGAAGCTTTCTTT
j_gene: TRBJ2-6; abundance: NA; d_gene: NA; v_gene: TRBV18; CDR3aa: CASSPRGAGANVLTF; CDR3nt: TGTGCCAGCTCACCACGGGGGGCTGGGGCCAACGTCCTGACTTTC
j_gene: TRBJ2-7; abundance: few; d_gene: NA; v_gene: TRBV5-4; CDR3aa: CASSLIYGPYEQYF; CDR3nt: TGTGCCAGCAGCTTGATATACGGTCCCTACGAGCAGTACTTC
j_gene: TRBJ2-7; abundance: many; d_gene: TRBD1; v_gene: TRBV18; CDR3aa: CASSSGQGGLEQYF; CDR3nt: TGTGCCAGCTCATCCGGACAGGGAGGTTTAGAGCAGTACTTC
j_gene: TRBJ2-1; abundance: few; d_gene: TRBD2; v_gene: TRBV20-1; CDR3aa: CSASVLAGHGEQFF; CDR3nt: TGCAGTGCTAGCGTACTAGCGGGACACGGTGAGCAGTTCTTC
j_gene: TRBJ2-3; abundance: many; d_gene: TRBD2; v_gene: TRBV5-1; CDR3aa: CASSELAGSTDTQYF; CDR3nt: TGCGCCAGCAGCGAGCTAGCGGGGAGCACAGATACGCAGTATTTT
j_gene: TRBJ2-1; abundance: NA; d_gene: NA; v_gene: TRBV19; CDR3aa: CASRGANNEQFF; CDR3nt: TGTGCCAGCCGGGGCGCGAACAATGAGCAGTTCTTC
j_gene: TRBJ1-5; abundance: many; d_gene: TRBD1; v_gene: TRBV28; CDR3aa: CASAQGIDQPQHF; CDR3nt: TGTGCCAGCGCACAGGGGATCGATCAGCCCCAGCATTTT
j_gene: TRBJ1-5; abundance: many; d_gene: NA; v_gene: TRBV3-1; CDR3aa: CASSQDKGGQPQHF; CDR3nt: TGTGCCAGCAGCCAAGATAAAGGGGGTCAGCCCCAGCATTTT
j_gene: TRBJ1-6; abundance: few; d_gene: NA; v_gene: TRBV3-1; CDR3aa: CASSQGQYNSPLHF; CDR3nt: TGTGCCAGCAGCCAAGGCCAGTATAATTCACCCCTCCACTTT
j_gene: TRBJ2-7; abundance: NA; d_gene: TRBD2; v_gene: TRBV6-1; CDR3aa: CASTKTPVSGSNEQYF; CDR3nt: TGTGCCAGCACCAAGACCCCGGTTAGCGGGAGTAACGAGCAGTACTTC
j_gene: TRBJ2-1; abundance: many; d_gene: NA; v_gene: TRBV7-6; CDR3aa: CASSSPGVGDNEQFF; CDR3nt: TGTGCCAGCAGCTCACCCGGGGTGGGAGACAATGAGCAGTTCTTC
j_gene: TRBJ2-2; abundance: NA; d_gene: NA; v_gene: TRBV29-1; CDR3aa: CSAVGGELFF; CDR3nt: TGCAGCGCCGTGGGGGGGGAGCTGTTTTTT
j_gene: TRBJ2-2; abundance: NA; d_gene: NA; v_gene: TRBV28; CDR3aa: CASSLGRKNTGELFF; CDR3nt: TGTGCCAGCAGTTTGGGGCGTAAGAACACCGGGGAGCTGTTTTTT
j_gene: TRBJ2-7; abundance: many; d_gene: TRBD2; v_gene: TRBV7-2; CDR3aa: CASSLRALAGGIYEQYF; CDR3nt: TGTGCCAGCAGCTTACGGGCGCTAGCGGGAGGAATCTACGAGCAGTACTTC
j_gene: TRBJ2-7; abundance: many; d_gene: TRBD2; v_gene: TRBV5-5; CDR3aa: CASSLEAGEYEQYF; CDR3nt: TGTGCCAGCAGCTTGGAGGCGGGAGAGTACGAGCAGTACTTC
j_gene: TRBJ2-3; abundance: few; d_gene: NA; v_gene: TRBV5-1; CDR3aa: CASTPGLHTDTQYF; CDR3nt: TGCGCCAGCACTCCTGGACTTCACACAGATACGCAGTATTTT
j_gene: TRBJ2-7; abundance: few; d_gene: NA; v_gene: TRBV19; CDR3aa: CASSIEGYYEQYF; CDR3nt: TGTGCCAGTAGTATAGAGGGTTACTACGAGCAGTACTTC
j_gene: TRBJ2-7; abundance: NA; d_gene: TRBD1; v_gene: TRBV7-6; CDR3aa: CASSLEEGAYEQYF; CDR3nt: TGTGCCAGCAGCTTAGAAGAGGGGGCGTACGAGCAGTACTTC
j_gene: TRBJ2-7; abundance: NA; d_gene: NA; v_gene: TRBV9; CDR3aa: CASSPGSTYEQYF; CDR3nt: TGTGCCAGCTCCCCGGGGTCTACCTACGAGCAGTACTTC
j_gene: TRBJ2-1; abundance: many; d_gene: NA; v_gene: TRBV11-2; CDR3aa: CASNPDRNRGRDVKEQFF; CDR3nt: TGTGCCAGCAACCCGGACAGAAACCGCGGGCGGGATGTCAAGGAGCAGTTCTTC
j_gene: TRBJ2-1; abundance: many; d_gene: TRBD1; v_gene: TRBV6-1; CDR3aa: CASIIPGQFYNEQFF; CDR3nt: TGTGCCAGCATTATCCCGGGACAGTTCTACAATGAGCAGTTCTTC
j_gene: TRBJ1-1; abundance: many; d_gene: NA; v_gene: TRBV30; CDR3aa: CAWSVGGYTEAFF; CDR3nt: TGTGCCTGGAGTGTAGGAGGGTACACTGAAGCTTTCTTT
j_gene: TRBJ2-5; abundance: many; d_gene: NA; v_gene: TRBV20-1; CDR3aa: CSARDGDMDKRETQYF; CDR3nt: TGCAGTGCTAGAGATGGGGACATGGATAAGAGGGAGACCCAGTACTTC
j_gene: TRBJ1-1; abundance: many; d_gene: NA; v_gene: TRBV6-2/TRBV6-3; CDR3aa: CASSYRDPDYYTEAFF; CDR3nt: TGTGCCAGCAGTTACCGGGACCCCGACTATTACACTGAAGCTTTCTTT
j_gene: TRBJ2-2; abundance: many; d_gene: NA; v_gene: TRBV30; CDR3aa: CAWSGQNTGELFF; CDR3nt: TGTGCCTGGAGTGGGCAGAACACCGGGGAGCTGTTTTTT
j_gene: TRBJ1-1; abundance: many; d_gene: NA; v_gene: TRBV6-2/TRBV6-3; CDR3aa: CASSYLGGISEAFF; CDR3nt: TGTGCCAGCAGTTATCTGGGAGGTATATCTGAAGCTTTCTTT
j_gene: TRBJ1-6; abundance: many; d_gene: TRBD1; v_gene: TRBV27; CDR3aa: CASSPRQGGTPLHF; CDR3nt: TGTGCCAGCAGTCCTCGACAGGGAGGGACACCCCTCCACTTT
j_gene: TRBJ2-3; abundance: few; d_gene: NA; v_gene: TRBV4-2; CDR3aa: CASSQGGIEITDTQYF; CDR3nt: TGTGCCAGCAGCCAAGGAGGGATAGAGATCACAGATACGCAGTATTTT
j_gene: TRBJ2-1; abundance: many; d_gene: TRBD1; v_gene: TRBV7-3; CDR3aa: CASSPEGAGNEQFF; CDR3nt: TGTGCCAGCAGCCCCGAGGGGGCTGGCAATGAGCAGTTCTTC
j_gene: TRBJ2-1; abundance: many; d_gene: TRBD2; v_gene: TRBV7-9; CDR3aa: CASSLLAGGGEQFF; CDR3nt: TGTGCCAGCAGCCTCTTAGCGGGAGGTGGTGAGCAGTTCTTC
j_gene: TRBJ1-1; abundance: few; d_gene: NA; v_gene: TRBV5-1; CDR3aa: CASSSQGNEPEAFF; CDR3nt: TGCGCCAGCAGCTCACAGGGCAATGAACCTGAAGCTTTCTTT
j_gene: TRBJ1-2; abundance: NA; d_gene: TRBD1; v_gene: TRBV6-1; CDR3aa: CASGTGDRPLKGYTF; CDR3nt: TGTGCCAGCGGAACAGGGGACAGGCCCCTGAAGGGCTACACCTTC
j_gene: TRBJ1-1; abundance: once; d_gene: TRBD1; v_gene: TRBV12-3/TRBV12-4; CDR3aa: CASRFGQVQDFF; CDR3nt: TGTGCCAGCAGGTTCGGACAGGTTCAAGATTTCTTT
j_gene: TRBJ2-5; abundance: many; d_gene: TRBD2; v_gene: TRBV5-4; CDR3aa: CASSLGTSLETQYF; CDR3nt: TGTGCCAGCAGCTTGGGGACTAGCCTCGAGACCCAGTACTTC
j_gene: TRBJ2-1; abundance: many; d_gene: NA; v_gene: TRBV19; CDR3aa: CASSFRSSEQFF; CDR3nt: TGTGCCAGTAGTTTCCGATCCTCTGAGCAGTTCTTC
j_gene: TRBJ2-5; abundance: NA; d_gene: NA; v_gene: TRBV3-1; CDR3aa: CASSLSRAGETQYF; CDR3nt: TGTGCCAGCAGCCTTTCTCGAGCGGGAGAGACCCAGTACTTC
j_gene: TRBJ1-6; abundance: many; d_gene: NA; v_gene: TRBV30; CDR3aa: CAWSPPLGENSPLHF; CDR3nt: TGTGCCTGGAGTCCCCCGCTAGGGGAAAATTCACCCCTCCACTTT
j_gene: TRBJ2-7; abundance: NA; d_gene: TRBD1; v_gene: TRBV18; CDR3aa: CASSPRTGARYEQYF; CDR3nt: TGTGCCAGCTCACCCCGGACAGGGGCGAGATACGAGCAGTACTTC
j_gene: TRBJ1-1; abundance: many; d_gene: NA; v_gene: TRBV5-1; CDR3aa: CASSLDPGNTEAFF; CDR3nt: TGTGCCAGCAGCTTAGATCCGGGGAACACTGAAGCTTTCTTT
j_gene: TRBJ2-7; abundance: NA; d_gene: TRBD2; v_gene: TRBV29-1; CDR3aa: CSVWKSGAYEQYF; CDR3nt: TGCAGCGTCTGGAAAAGCGGGGCTTACGAGCAGTACTTC
j_gene: TRBJ2-7; abundance: NA; d_gene: NA; v_gene: TRBV2; CDR3aa: CASRGPGSYEQYF; CDR3nt: TGTGCCAGCAGAGGACCCGGCTCCTACGAGCAGTACTTC
j_gene: TRBJ2-7; abundance: many; d_gene: TRBD2; v_gene: TRBV20-1; CDR3aa: CSARDNWGGNEQYF; CDR3nt: TGCAGTGCTAGAGATAACTGGGGGGGGAACGAGCAGTACTTC